These 19 T cell receptor beta chains were all obtained from the same sample, sequenced in a study of control samples from healthy donors and cancer patients. The data were produced by immunoSEQ multiplex PCR, yet TCRdb's version contains in-frame clones alone and is incomplete. The sample holds about 85,000 clones, 85% to 90% seen once. The sequenced sample was blood. These receptors were taken from a woman aged 55-69 years in good health.

The V and J genes are TRBV7-8 and TRBJ2-6; D remains ambiguous. In germline, CDR1 is SGHVS, CDR2 FQNEAQ. Trimming removed 5 bases from V and 0 bases from J, with 11 bases in between. The CDR3 has 16 amino acids. For the CDR3, the DNA is TGTGCCAGCAGCCCTCGGGCGTACTCTGGGGCCAACGTCCTGACTTTC. It yields the protein CASSPRAYSGANVLTF.

The chain couples TRBV9 to TRBJ2-1, with no clear D. Trimming took 2 bases from V and 3 from J, leaving 6 bases between them. CDR1 and CDR2 from the germline V gene are SGDLS and YYNGEE. This CDR3 spans 13 amino acids. The CDR3 DNA sequence: TGTGCCAGCAGCGTGTGGGACTACAATGAGCAGTTCTTC. Translation gives CASSVWDYNEQFF.

In this sample, this clone turned up a few times. J is TRBJ1-5 and V is TRBV19; perhaps TRBD1 as D (5 bases). Trimming pared 5 bases from V and 1 base from J, leaving 18 bases between. Germline V gene lookup returns CDR1 LNHDA and CDR2 SQIVND (reference sequence). This CDR3 contains 17 residues. This CDR3 is CASSPSPLGVSNQPQHF. In nucleotides, the CDR3 is TGTGCCAGTAGTCCTTCCCCACTAGGGGTGAGCAATCAGCCCCAGCATTTT.

V is TRBV30 and J is TRBJ2-3; a weak D match, TRBD1 (6 bases). Germline-derived CDR1 and CDR2 are GTSNPN and SVGIG (reference sequence). This CDR3 is built from 13 residues. The V gene lost 4 bases and the J gene lost 4 bases, with 12 bases spanning the gap. For the CDR3, the DNA is TGTGCCTGGACAGGGGTAAGCTCAGATACGCAGTATTTT. Amino acids: CAWTGVSSDTQYF.

The chain combines TRBV2 with TRBJ2-7, with 8 bases identical to TRBD2. After removal of 4 bases from V and 5 bases from J, the junction contained 7 bases not matched to a gene. The CDR3 spans 14 residues. From germline, CDR1 is SNHLY and CDR2 FYNNEI. The CDR3 loop is CASSVVAGLDEQYF. DNA of the CDR3: TGTGCCAGCAGTGTGGTAGCGGGACTCGACGAGCAGTACTTC.

CDR3 sequence (DNA): TGTGCCACCAGTGATTTTAACTATGGCTACACCTTC. Translating gives CATSDFNYGYTF. The chain couples TRBV24-1 to TRBJ1-2, with D unresolved. Germline V gene sequence: CDR1 KGHDR, CDR2 SFDVKD. This CDR3 spans 12 amino acids. Deletions cut 1 base from V and 1 base from J, with 0 bases between.

The chain has TRBV18 and TRBJ2-3; D is perhaps TRBD1 or TRBD2 (5 bases each). Trimming took off 6 bases at V and 2 bases at J, with 21 bases between the two ends. This CDR3 region has 17 residues. Germline CDR1 KGHSH, CDR2 LQKENI. CDR3 amino acids: CASSLLAGTLYTDTQYF. CDR3 nucleotides: TGTGCCAGCTCCCTCCTTGCCGGGACCTTGTACACAGATACGCAGTATTTT. Based on the CDR3 plus reference TRBV18 and TRBJ2-3, the full variable domain is NAGVMQNPRHLVRRRGQEARLRCSPMKGHSHVYWYRQLPEEGLKFMVYLQKENIIDESGMPKERFSAEFPKEGPSILRIQQVVRGDSAAYFCASSLLAGTLYTDTQYFGPGTRLTVL.

This chain connects TRBV2 to TRBJ1-5, with a weak D call TRBD1 (5 bases). CDR3 length equals 15 residues. Between the trimmed V and J ends, which lost 6 bases and 7 bases, there was a span of 19 bases. Germline V CDR1 and CDR2: SNHLY, FYNNEI. CDR3 bases: TGTGCCAGCAGAGAGGGGTCAGGGAATGGACAGCCCCAGCATTTT. It yields the protein CASREGSGNGQPQHF. Using reference TRBV2 and TRBJ1-5 for the parts outside the CDR3, the full variable domain is EPEVTQTPSHQVTQMGQEVILRCVPISNHLYFYWYRQILGQKVEFLVSFYNNEISEKSEIFDDQFSVERPDGSNFTLKIRSTKLEDSAMYFCASREGSGNGQPQHFGDGTRLSIL.

CDR3: CASSLTGAGRELGTEAFF. The CDR3 bases are TGTGCCAGCAGCTTAACTGGAGCGGGCAGGGAATTAGGCACTGAAGCTTTCTTT. The rearrangement joins TRBV7-3 to TRBJ1-1, with D possibly matching TRBD1 (5 bases). CDR1 is SGHTA and CDR2 is FQGTGA in the germline V gene. Trimming took off 0 bases at V and 4 bases at J, with 21 bases between the two ends. This CDR3 comprises 18 residues. Looking up the rest from reference TRBV7-3 and TRBJ1-1 gives the full variable domain: GAGVSQTPSNKVTEKGKYVELRCDPISGHTALYWYRQSLGQGPEFLIYFQGTGAADDSGLPNDRFFAVRPEGSVSTLKIQRTERGDSAVYLCASSLTGAGRELGTEAFFGQGTRLTVV.

The chain employs TRBV7-8 and TRBJ2-1; 11 bases line up with TRBD2. J gave up 4 bases and V 1 base, and 6 bases lay outside the gene matches. The germline gives CDR1 SGHVS, CDR2 FQNEAQ. CDR3 length: 17 residues. The CDR3 loop reads CASSLGSSGGIYNEQFF. In DNA form, the CDR3 reads TGTGCCAGCAGCTTAGGGTCTAGCGGGGGGATTTACAATGAGCAGTTCTTC.

J is TRBJ1-1 and V is TRBV19; the D is unclear. In germline, CDR1 is LNHDA, CDR2 SQIVND (reference sequence). The CDR3 runs 14 residues. Trimming stripped 3 bases from V and 2 bases from J, with 10 bases between. Written as DNA, the CDR3 is TGTGCCAGTAGTATGTTAGGAGAAAACACTGAAGCTTTCTTT. Translating it yields CASSMLGENTEAFF. Complete variable domain (other parts from reference TRBV19 and TRBJ1-1): DGGITQSPKYLFRKEGQNVTLSCEQNLNHDAMYWYRQDPGQGLRLIYYSQIVNDFQKGDIAEGYSVSREKKESFPLTVTSAQKNPTAFYLCASSMLGENTEAFFGQGTRLTVV.

The rearrangement joins TRBV6-5 to TRBJ2-5; TRBD1 might be the D (6 bases). Trimming pared 6 bases from V and 6 bases from J, leaving 20 bases between. Looked up from germline, CDR1 is MNHEY and CDR2 is SVGAGI. The CDR3 runs 15 residues. CDR3 in amino acids: CASSPPSPQGKTQYF. CDR3 bases: TGTGCCAGCAGCCCCCCAAGCCCCCAGGGGAAGACCCAGTACTTC.

This clone was found a few times. The chain has TRBV4-1 and TRBJ1-4; no definite D call. Germline V gene data show CDR1 as MGHRA and CDR2 as YSYEKL. Trimming removed 3 bases from V and 5 bases from J, with 13 bases in between. The CDR3 runs to 15 residues. CDR3 nucleotide sequence: TGCGCCAGCAGCCAGTCCGGAGGGCAGAATGAAAAACTGTTTTTT. Translated, it gives CASSQSGGQNEKLFF.

The chain links TRBV27 to TRBJ1-4; 7 nucleotides align to TRBD1. Per germline, CDR1 MNHEY and CDR2 SMNVEV (reference sequence). The CDR3 runs 15 residues. The J segment lost 10 bases and the V segment lost 4 bases, leaving 12 bases of the junction unmatched. The CDR3 DNA reads as TGTGCCAGCAGTTCGAAGCCAGTGAACAGGGGAAAACTGTTTTTT. Translated, it gives CASSSKPVNRGKLFF.

This rearrangement joins TRBV25-1 to TRBJ1-2; the match to TRBD1 covers 7 bases. Germline lookup yields CDR1 MGHDK and CDR2 SYGVNS. Trimming cost V 4 bases and J 4 bases; bases outside gene matches: 3. This CDR3 is 13 amino acids long. The CDR3 sequence is CASSGGTAYGYTF. The CDR3 DNA reads TGTGCCAGCAGTGGTGGGACAGCCTATGGCTACACCTTC.

This chain connects TRBV9 to TRBJ1-6; D gene unclear. Between the trimmed V and J ends, which lost 3 bases and 5 bases, there was a span of 21 bases. The CDR3 extends over 18 amino acids. Germline lookup yields CDR1 SGDLS and CDR2 YYNGEE. CDR3: CASSALPTGSGNNSPLHF. In nucleotides, the CDR3 is TGTGCCAGCAGCGCCCTCCCGACGGGGAGTGGGAATAATTCACCCCTCCACTTT.

In DNA form, the CDR3 reads TGTGCTAGTGGGTTCATGACAGGGTATGGCTACACCTTC. Its protein is CASGFMTGYGYTF. V is TRBV12-5 and J is TRBJ1-2; 7 bases align to TRBD1. V was pared by 6 bases and J by 5 bases, with 6 bases of the junction left unmatched. Germline CDR1 reads LGHNT; CDR2 reads FRNRAP. The CDR3 loop spans 13 amino acids.

The V and J genes are TRBV18 and TRBJ1-2, with D tentatively TRBD1 (5 bases). The CDR3 covers 12 residues. The germline CDR1 and CDR2 sequences are KGHSH and LQKENI. V lost 4 bases and J lost 7, with 10 bases in between. CDR3 in amino acids: CASSLWDAGYTF. CDR3 bases: TGTGCCAGCTCACTATGGGACGCTGGCTACACCTTC.

This sequence joins TRBV5-4 and TRBJ1-2; 10 nucleotides line up with TRBD1. The CDR3 runs 15 residues. Germline trimming cut 3 bases from V and 3 bases from J; bases unmatched to any gene: 5. CDR1 and CDR2 from the germline V gene are SGHNT and YYREEE (reference sequence). The CDR3 nucleotides are TGTGCCAGCAGCTCCTGGACAGGGGGGGACTATGGCTACACCTTC. The encoded protein is CASSSWTGGDYGYTF.